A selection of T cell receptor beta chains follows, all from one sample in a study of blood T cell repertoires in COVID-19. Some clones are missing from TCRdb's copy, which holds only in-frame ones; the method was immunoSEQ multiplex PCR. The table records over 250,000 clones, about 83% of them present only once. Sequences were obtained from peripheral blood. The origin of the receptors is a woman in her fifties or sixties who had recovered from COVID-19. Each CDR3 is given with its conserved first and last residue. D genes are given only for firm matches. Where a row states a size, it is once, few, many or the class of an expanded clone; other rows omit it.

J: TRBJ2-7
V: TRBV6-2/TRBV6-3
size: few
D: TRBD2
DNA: TGTGCCAGCAGTTATTTCGGACTAGCGGGGGTTGGCGAGCAGTACTTC
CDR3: CASSYFGLAGVGEQYF

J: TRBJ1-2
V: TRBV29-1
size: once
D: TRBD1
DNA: TGCAGCGTTGGTCTGGGGACAGGGATTAACTATGGCTACACCTTC
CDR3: CSVGLGTGINYGYTF

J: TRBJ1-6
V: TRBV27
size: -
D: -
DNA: TGTGCCAGCAGTTCACAGGGTAATTCACCCCTCCACTTT
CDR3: CASSSQGNSPLHF

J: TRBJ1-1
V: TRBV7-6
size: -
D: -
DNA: TGTGCCAGCAGCTTAAGGGCAGGGCCCACCACTGAAGCTTTCTTT
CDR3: CASSLRAGPTTEAFF

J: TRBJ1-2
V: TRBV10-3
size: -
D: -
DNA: TGTGCCATCAGGATAAGACTAGCACTTAACTATGGCTACACCTTC
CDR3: CAIRIRLALNYGYTF

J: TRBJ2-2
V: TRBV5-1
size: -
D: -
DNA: TGCGCCAGCAGCTTTGCGGGAATCACCGGGGAGCTGTTTTTT
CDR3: CASSFAGITGELFF

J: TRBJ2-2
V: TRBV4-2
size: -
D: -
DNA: TGTGCCAGCAGCCAAGAAGATGCGGGAACCGGGGAGCTGTTTTTT
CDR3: CASSQEDAGTGELFF

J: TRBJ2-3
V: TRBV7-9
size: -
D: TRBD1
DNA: TGTGCCAGCAGCCCAACCCGGTGGGGGACAGGGGAGACAGATACGCAGTATTTT
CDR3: CASSPTRWGTGETDTQYF

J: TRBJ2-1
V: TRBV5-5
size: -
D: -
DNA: TGTGCCAGCAGCTTGTTCGGGGAAATTGGCTACAATGAGCAGTTCTTC
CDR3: CASSLFGEIGYNEQFF

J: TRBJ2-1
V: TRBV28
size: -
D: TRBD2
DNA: TGTGCCAGCAGTTTGTTGGGGGGGGACAATGAGCAGTTCTTC
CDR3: CASSLLGGDNEQFF

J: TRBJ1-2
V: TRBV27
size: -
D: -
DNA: TGTGCCAGCAGTTTATATCTTGGGGGCGGTGGCTACACCTTC
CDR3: CASSLYLGGGGYTF

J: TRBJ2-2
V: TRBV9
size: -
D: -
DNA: TGTGCCAGCAGCGATACTAGGGCGAACACCGGGGAGCTGTTTTTT
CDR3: CASSDTRANTGELFF

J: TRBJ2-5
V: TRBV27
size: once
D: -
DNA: TGTGCCAGCAGTTTATCGGGAGGAGAGACCCAGTACTTC
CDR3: CASSLSGGETQYF

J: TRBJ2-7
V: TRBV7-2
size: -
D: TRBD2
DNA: TGTGCCAGCAGCCCAATCTACAGCGGGGGGAGAAACGAGCAGTACTTC
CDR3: CASSPIYSGGRNEQYF

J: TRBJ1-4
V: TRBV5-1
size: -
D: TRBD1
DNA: TGCGCCAGCAGCGATACAGGGGGTGAAAAACTGTTTTTT
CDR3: CASSDTGGEKLFF

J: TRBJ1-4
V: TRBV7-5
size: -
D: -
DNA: TGTGTCAGAACCCTAGGTACAGTATCCGGGACAGACATTAATGAAAAACTGTTTTTT
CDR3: CVRTLGTVSGTDINEKLFF

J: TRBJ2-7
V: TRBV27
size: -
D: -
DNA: TGTGCCAGCAGTGGTAGTCAGGGCCGCAGCTACGAGCAGTACTTC
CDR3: CASSGSQGRSYEQYF

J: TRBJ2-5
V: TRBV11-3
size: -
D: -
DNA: TGTGCCAGCAGCCCCCACGAACTAAAAGAAGAGACCCAGTACTTC
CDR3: CASSPHELKEETQYF

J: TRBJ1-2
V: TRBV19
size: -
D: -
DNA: TGTGCCAGTAGTTCTCCCTTAGGAGGAGCCGGCAATGGCTACACCTTC
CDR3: CASSSPLGGAGNGYTF

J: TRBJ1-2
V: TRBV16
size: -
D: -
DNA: TGTGCCAGCAGCCACCGATTCAGGGATTCCCTAAGCGGCTACACCTTC
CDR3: CASSHRFRDSLSGYTF

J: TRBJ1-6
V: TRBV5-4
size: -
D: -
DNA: TGTGCCAGCAGCTTCGAGACAGTTAATTCACCCCTCCACTTT
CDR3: CASSFETVNSPLHF

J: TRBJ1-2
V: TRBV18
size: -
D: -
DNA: TGTGCCAGCTCACCGGGGGGCTATGGCTACACCTTC
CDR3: CASSPGGYGYTF

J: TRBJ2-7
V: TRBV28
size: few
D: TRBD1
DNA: TGTGCCAGCAGTCGGACAGGACCCTCCTACGAGCAGTACTTC
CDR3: CASSRTGPSYEQYF

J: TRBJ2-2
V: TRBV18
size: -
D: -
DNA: TGTGCCAGCCGTGGCGGGGTCCACGCCGGGGAGCTGTTTTTT
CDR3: CASRGGVHAGELFF

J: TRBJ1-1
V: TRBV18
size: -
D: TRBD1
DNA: TGTGCCAGCTCAGCGACAGGGCCGGGCACTGAAGCTTTCTTT
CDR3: CASSATGPGTEAFF

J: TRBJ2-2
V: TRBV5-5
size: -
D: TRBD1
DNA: TGTGCCAGCAGCCGAATCTCTCGGGACAGGGGGCGAACCGGGGAGCTGTTTTTT
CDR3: CASSRISRDRGRTGELFF

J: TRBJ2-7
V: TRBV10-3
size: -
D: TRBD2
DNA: TGTGCCATCAGTGGACTAGCGGGTGTGGACGAGCAGTACTTC
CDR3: CAISGLAGVDEQYF

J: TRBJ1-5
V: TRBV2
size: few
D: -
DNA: TGTGCCAGCAGTGGGGACACGGGACAGCCCCAGCATTTT
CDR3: CASSGDTGQPQHF

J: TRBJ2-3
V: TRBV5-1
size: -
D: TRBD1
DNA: TGCGCCAGCAGCGCTCAGCCAAATGGACAGGGGAAAGATACGCAGTATTTT
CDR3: CASSAQPNGQGKDTQYF

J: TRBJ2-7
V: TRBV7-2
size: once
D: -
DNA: TGTGCCAGCAGCTTAGAAATAGCTTACGAGCAGTACTTC
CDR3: CASSLEIAYEQYF

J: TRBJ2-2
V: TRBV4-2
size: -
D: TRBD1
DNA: TGTGCCAGCAGCCCACACAGGGGGCAGGCCGGGGAGCTGTTTTTT
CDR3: CASSPHRGQAGELFF

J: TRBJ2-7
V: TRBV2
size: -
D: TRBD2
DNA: TGTGCCAGCAGCGGGAGGACCTCCTACGAGCAGTACTTC
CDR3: CASSGRTSYEQYF

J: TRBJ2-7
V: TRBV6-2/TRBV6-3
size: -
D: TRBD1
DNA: TGTGCCAGCAGTTACTCCCAGACAGGGGAGGACGAGCAGTACTTC
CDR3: CASSYSQTGEDEQYF

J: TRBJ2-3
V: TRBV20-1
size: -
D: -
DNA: TGCAGTGCTAGTATGCGGGCCCTCACAGATACGCAGTATTTT
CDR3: CSASMRALTDTQYF

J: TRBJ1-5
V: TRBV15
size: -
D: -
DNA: TGTGCCACCAGCAGAGGACTGGACAAGGCTAGCAATCAGCCCCAGCATTTT
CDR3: CATSRGLDKASNQPQHF

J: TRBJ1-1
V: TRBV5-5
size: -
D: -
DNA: TGTGCCAGCAGCTCCCGGGAGTGGGGGATACCCATGAACACTGAAGCTTTCTTT
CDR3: CASSSREWGIPMNTEAFF

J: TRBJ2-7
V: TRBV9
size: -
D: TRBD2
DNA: TGTGCCAGCAGCGTAGTGGCGACTAGCGGGATGGGGGCCCCCTACGAGCAGTACTTC
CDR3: CASSVVATSGMGAPYEQYF

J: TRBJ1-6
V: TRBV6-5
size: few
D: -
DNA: TGTGCCAGCACTGGGGCCCAGTATAATTCACCCCTCCACTTT
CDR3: CASTGAQYNSPLHF

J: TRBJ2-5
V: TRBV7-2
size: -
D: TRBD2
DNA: TGTGCCAGCAGCTCGAACGGGGGGGGGCAGGAGACCCAGTACTTC
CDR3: CASSSNGGGQETQYF

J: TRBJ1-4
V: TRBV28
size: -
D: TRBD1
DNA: TGTGCCAGCAGTTTAGGGGACAGGATAACAACTAATGAAAAACTGTTTTTT
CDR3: CASSLGDRITTNEKLFF

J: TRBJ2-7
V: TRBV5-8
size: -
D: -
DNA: TGTGCCAGCAGCTTGAAAGCTACCTACGAGCAGTACTTC
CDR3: CASSLKATYEQYF

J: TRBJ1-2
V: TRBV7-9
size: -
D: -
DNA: TGTGCCAGCAGCTTTCCCCGGGGGACCTATGGCTACACCTTC
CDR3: CASSFPRGTYGYTF

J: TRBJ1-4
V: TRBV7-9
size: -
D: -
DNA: TGTGCCAGCAGTGCTAGGGGAGGCAATAATGAAAAACTGTTTTTT
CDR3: CASSARGGNNEKLFF

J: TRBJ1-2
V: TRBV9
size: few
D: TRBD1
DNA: TGTGCCAGCAGCGCCGGGACAGGGCCCTATGGCTACACCTTC
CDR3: CASSAGTGPYGYTF

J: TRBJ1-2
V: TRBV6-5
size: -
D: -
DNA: TGTGCCAGCAGTTCTGTCCCCTATGGCTACACCTTC
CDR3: CASSSVPYGYTF

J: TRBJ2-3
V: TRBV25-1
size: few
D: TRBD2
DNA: TGTGCCAGCAGGGGAGATCTAGCGGGAGGCTCAGATACGCAGTATTTT
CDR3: CASRGDLAGGSDTQYF

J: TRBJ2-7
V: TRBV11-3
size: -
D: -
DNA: TGTGCCAGCAGCCCCCCAGGCACCTACGAGCAGTACTTC
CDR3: CASSPPGTYEQYF